Presented here are 10 T cell receptor beta chains from one specimen sequenced in a study of OX40 agonist ivuxolimab in advanced cancers. Libraries were prepared by immunoSEQ multiplex PCR; TCRdb keeps only in-frame clonotypes and omits some of them. The table has about 68,000 clones, roughly 82% seen once. The sequences come from CD4+ or CD8+ T cells sorted from blood, collected in a trial of the OX40 agonist ivuxolimab. The receptors originated from an adult with an advanced solid tumor such as melanoma, head and neck, liver or kidney cancer.

In this sample, this clone turned up a few times. The chain carries TRBV7-2 and TRBJ1-1; D not certain. The germline V gene has CDR1 SGHTA and CDR2 FQGNSA. The CDR3 covers 13 residues. V was cut by 3 bases and J by 3 bases, with 8 bases left in between. The DNA of the CDR3 is TGTGCCAGCAGCTTTTTCGGGGACACTGAAGCTTTCTTT. Amino acid sequence: CASSFFGDTEAFF.

The chain has TRBV5-6 and TRBJ2-5, with TRBD2 matching over 7 bases. V shed 2 bases and J 5 bases; nucleotides not matched to a gene: 3. The CDR3 runs 13 residues. CDR1 is SGHDT and CDR2 is YYEEEE in the germline V gene. The CDR3 nucleotides read TGTGCCAGCAGCTTTCGGGGGGATGAGACCCAGTACTTC. This sequence encodes CASSFRGDETQYF.

CDR3 amino acids: CAIAGTRSYEQFF. The DNA of the CDR3 is TGTGCCATCGCCGGGACTAGAAGTTATGAGCAGTTCTTC. The genes are TRBV10-3 and TRBJ2-1; 8 nucleotides agree with TRBD2. The CDR3 covers 13 residues. The V gene's germline CDR1 is ENHRY and CDR2 SYGVKD. Trimming cost V 8 bases and J 8 bases; bases outside gene matches: 8.

The chain uses TRBV19 and TRBJ2-3; D uncertain. Trimming took 7 bases from V and 2 from J, leaving 13 bases between them. The CDR3 has 14 amino acids. Germline assignment: CDR1 LNHDA and CDR2 SQIVND (reference sequence). The DNA of the CDR3 is TGTGCCAGTACCGAAGGGCGAGACACAGATACGCAGTATTTT. It specifies CASTEGRDTDTQYF.

This chain uses TRBV19 with TRBJ2-3, with 8 bases matching TRBD2. V was clipped by 5 bases and J by 2 bases; unmatched bases: 12. The CDR3 length is 17 residues. Per the germline V gene, CDR1 is LNHDA and CDR2 is SQIVND (reference sequence). The chain's CDR3 is CASSGRGGGRPTDTQYF. The CDR3 DNA reads as TGTGCCAGTAGTGGCCGCGGGGGCGGGAGGCCCACAGATACGCAGTATTTT.

The genes are TRBV11-1 and TRBJ2-7, with 9 bases identical to TRBD2. The CDR3 has 14 residues. J lost 7 bases, V lost 5 bases, and 9 bases had no gene match. Germline V gene data show CDR1 as SGHAT and CDR2 as FQDESV (reference sequence). The DNA of the CDR3 is TGTGCCAGCAGCGCCGGGCCTAGCGGGACAGAGCAGTACTTC. It translates to CASSAGPSGTEQYF. Drawing the rest from reference TRBV11-1 and TRBJ2-7, the complete variable domain is EAEVAQSPRYKITEKSQAVAFWCDPISGHATLYWYRQILGQGPELLVQFQDESVVDDSQLPKDRFSAERLKGVDSTLKIQPAELGDSAMYLCASSAGPSGTEQYFGPGTRLTVT.

The chain has TRBV7-3 and TRBJ2-3; no firm D call. CDR1 and CDR2 (germline): SGHTA, FQGTGA. Trimming cost V 5 bases and J 6 bases, with 15 bases left between them. The CDR3 consists of 14 residues. This chain's CDR3 is CASSGNDRADTQYF. The CDR3 DNA is TGTGCCAGCAGCGGTAACGATCGGGCGGATACGCAGTATTTT.

This sequence joins TRBV7-2 and TRBJ2-5; 8 bases align to TRBD1. Germline CDR1 reads SGHTA; CDR2 reads FQGNSA. V was pared by 1 base and J by 3 bases, with 7 bases of the junction left unmatched. The CDR3 consists of 16 residues. The CDR3: CASSLGRTGLEETQYF. As DNA, the CDR3 is TGTGCCAGCAGCTTAGGGAGGACAGGGCTGGAAGAGACCCAGTACTTC. Combining the CDR3 with reference TRBV7-2 and TRBJ2-5 gives the whole variable domain GAGVSQSPSNKVTEKGKDVELRCDPISGHTALYWYRQSLGQGLEFLIYFQGNSAPDKSGLPSDRFSAERTGGSVSTLTIQRTQQEDSAVYLCASSLGRTGLEETQYFGPGTRLLVL.

For this clone: The CDR3 does not close with the conserved phenylalanine or tryptophan, likely indicating a read error. The V call is TRBV6-5, the J call TRBJ1-2; TRBD1 matches at 9 bases. CDR3 length: 14 amino acids. CDR1 and CDR2 from the germline V gene are MNHEY and SVGAGI. V trimming: 5 bases; J trimming: 4 bases; junction bases outside the gene matches: 5. In DNA, the CDR3 is TGTGCCAGCAGTAGGGGACAGGGATCCTATGGCTACACCCTC. Its translation: CASSRGQGSYGYTL.

The chain recombines TRBV9 with TRBJ2-7; the match to TRBD1 covers 9 bases. V was pared by 4 bases and J by 1 base, with 12 bases of the junction left unmatched. Germline CDR1 reads SGDLS; CDR2 reads YYNGEE. The CDR3 totals 17 residues. CDR3 residues: CASSSWDRVQSSYEQYV. As DNA, the CDR3 is TGTGCCAGCAGCTCATGGGACAGGGTACAGAGTTCCTACGAGCAGTACGTC.